The source of this T cell receptor beta chain is a study of cytomegalovirus exposure and HLA in healthy donors. The assay was immunoSEQ multiplex PCR, and TCRdb's table has in-frame clones only and misses some. Of 200,000 or so clones listed, over 65% were seen once; the top ten hold roughly 7%. Study-level results: Rare sequences made up most TCRs, while some public TCRs were found in many donors. High sensitivity and specificity were reportedly achieved when the classifier diagnosed cytomegalovirus status. Investigators reported 150 to 200 TCR beta chains as tied to cytomegalovirus. The authors confirmed in vitro that a few CMV-associated chains were specific for CMV antigens.

The sample holds a few counts of this clone. Its antigen is unidentified. V was pared by 3 bases and J by 15 bases, with 24 bases between. The CDR3 totals 15 residues. The germline V gene has CDR1 LGHNA and CDR2 YNFKEQ. This receptor was identified in a man aged 18 to 29 in good health and CMV-seropositive. The chain has TRBV4-2 and TRBJ1-5; D is unresolved. What was sequenced was PBMCs. In DNA, the CDR3 is TGTGCCAGCAGCCAGGTTCCGCGGACGGGGTCTGTGCTGCATTTT. Translation gives CASSQVPRTGSVLHF.